This T cell receptor beta chain was sequenced during a study of control samples from healthy donors and cancer patients. Data came from immunoSEQ multiplex PCR; TCRdb stores just in-frame clones and leaves some out. The table lists over 150,000 clones, approximately 92% of them singletons, with more than 1.2% in the top ten. The germline V and J ends were trimmed by 3 bases and 2 bases, with 19 bases remaining between them. Germline V CDR1 and CDR2: LNHNV, YYDKDF (reference sequence). The CDR3 runs to 18 residues. This sequence joins TRBV15 and TRBJ2-2, with D tentatively TRBD1 (8 bases). This receptor was identified in a man aged 18 to 30 in good health. Sequencing input: blood. CDR3 sequence (DNA): TGTGCCACCAGCAGGGAAGCGGGACAGGCCCAAAACACCGGGGAGCTGTTTTTT. As protein: CATSREAGQAQNTGELFF.